What follows describes a single T cell receptor beta chain. This entry comes from a study of blood T cell repertoires in COVID-19. Background on the study: COVID-19 samples, acute and convalescent, were from the United States, Italy and Spain. In each case, the material was cDNA or gDNA derived from T cells, B-cell-depleted T cells, or PBMCs.

Source study methods: By means of reference gene primer amplification, nucleated cell counts were estimated. Here immunoSEQ multiplex PCR was the method, and the copy in TCRdb shows in-frame clones only, minus some. V, J and clone size reflect that table, while D and trimming were determined from the DNA. This table holds over 30,000 clones, roughly 80% found once. The germline V and J ends were trimmed by 8 bases and 9 bases, with 17 bases remaining between them. This CDR3 has 13 residues. Germline CDR1 and CDR2: LNHDA and SQIVND (reference sequence). Sequenced: peripheral blood. This clonotype was sampled from an elderly man with active or convalescent COVID-19. The V call is TRBV19, the J call TRBJ2-4; D is uncertain. This chain's CDR3 is CASSRLETGIQYF. The CDR3, as DNA: TGTGCCAGTTCAAGGTTGGAAACGGGCATTCAGTACTTC. Filled out from reference TRBV19 and TRBJ2-4, the complete variable domain reads DGGITQSPKYLFRKEGQNVTLSCEQNLNHDAMYWYRQDPGQGLRLIYYSQIVNDFQKGDIAEGYSVSREKKESFPLTVTSAQKNPTAFYLCASSRLETGIQYFGAGTRLSVL.